This T cell receptor beta chain was recovered during a study of early T cells in non-severe SARS-CoV-2 infection. Overall study context: RNA in bulk from unsorted whole blood was sequenced, and chains were unpaired.

This clonotype showed up many times. TCRdb analysed the 5' RACE reads with MiXCR anew, one entry per CDR3 protein. The table records tens of thousands of distinct CDR3 sequences, under 8% of them present only once. In germline, CDR1 is GTSNPN, CDR2 SVGIG (reference sequence). The CDR3 spans 14 residues. Trimming took 0 bases from V and 3 from J, leaving 6 bases between them. The sample consisted of whole blood, taken at baseline. This receptor was taken from an adult who was a healthcare worker with PCR-confirmed SARS-CoV-2 infection or an uninfected control (not recorded which). The rearrangement joins TRBV30 to TRBJ1-6; the D is unclear. The CDR3 region is CAWSVHSYNSPLHF. The CDR3 DNA reads as TGTGCCTGGAGTGTACACAGCTATAATTCACCCCTCCACTTT.